This TCR beta chain derives from a study of shared clonotypes between healthy human individuals. For the study at large: Three plates were used per donor for CD4 naive, three for CD4 memory, two for CD8 naive and one for CD8 memory.

CD45RO-negative CD8 cells positively selected for CCR7 made up the naive population, which excluded terminally differentiated effector memory CD45RA+ cells. The study's findings and limits: What limited the represented genetic and exposure-history diversity was the small number of donors. Generation probability values for non-shared clonotypes were lower than those for clonotypes shared by all four donors.

With respect to this clone: The antigen remains undetermined.

TCRdb's copy holds only in-frame clones and misses some; the assay was immunoSEQ multiplex PCR. The repertoire holds about 590,000 clones, with roughly 95% as singletons. Germline V CDR1 and CDR2: LNHDA, SQIVND (reference sequence). There are 15 residues in the CDR3. With V trimmed by 7 bases and J by 0 bases, 4 bases remained unmatched. The receptor's source is a woman aged 25 to 45 in good health. The specimen was naive CD8+ T cells sorted from blood. The chain combines TRBV19 with TRBJ2-1; 9 positions match TRBD1. CDR3 DNA sequence: TGTGCCAGTACTCTGACAGGGGGCTCCTACAATGAGCAGTTCTTC. It codes for CASTLTGGSYNEQFF.